This T cell receptor beta chain was sequenced during a study of cytomegalovirus exposure and HLA in healthy donors. This table comes from immunoSEQ multiplex PCR, and its TCRdb copy is limited to in-frame clones, with some not included. This table has approximately 210,000 clones, roughly 83% appearing once. V was pared by 8 bases and J by 0 bases, with 6 bases of the junction left unmatched. CDR1 is MNHEY and CDR2 is SMNVEV in the germline V gene (reference sequence). CDR3 length equals 15 residues. Sequencing was carried out using PBMCs. V is TRBV27 and J is TRBJ2-4; 8 bases line up with TRBD1. This TCR came from a woman under 30 in good health and CMV-seronegative. The DNA for the CDR3 is TGTGCCAGCGGACAGGGTAATCTAGCCAAAAACATTCAGTACTTC. Residues: CASGQGNLAKNIQYF.